Below, one T cell receptor beta chain is given with its context. The data originate from a study of blood T cell repertoires in COVID-19. Study-level information: The cDNA or gDNA used as material had been derived from T cells, B-cell-depleted T cells, or PBMCs.

Repertoires were generated with immunoSEQ multiplex PCR, while TCRdb's copy carries only in-frame clones and drops some. The sample lists about 210,000 clones, 80% occurring once. The CDR3 runs to 16 residues. Trimming removed 0 bases from V and 4 bases from J; junction bases left unmatched: 5. CDR1 is LGHDT, CDR2 YNNKEL, per germline (reference sequence). The sequencing sample was made of peripheral blood. V is TRBV3-1 (or the pseudogene TRBV3-2) and J is TRBJ2-3, with 9 positions matching TRBD2. The sequence came from a human donor in a cohort sampled during active COVID-19. The CDR3 DNA sequence: TGTGCCAGCAGCCAAGACCAAGCGGGGGGACCAGATACGCAGTATTTT. It encodes CASSQDQAGGPDTQYF.